This T cell receptor beta chain stems from a study of identical twins. Overall study findings and caveats: With abundant cord blood beta clonotypes, insertions were fewer; memory repertoires showed no such pattern. Zero-insertion results could be subject to partial confounding by invariant MAIT and iNKT cells. Surplus twin overlap in beta out-of-frame sequences was less pronounced.

MiXCR, run by TCRdb on the 5' RACE reads, gives a single entry per CDR3 protein. The sample contains approximately 590,000 distinct CDR3 sequences, around 9.6% of which appear only once. This clonotype has a count of ten or more. Antigen unknown. CDR1 is KGHSH, CDR2 LQKENI, per germline. The V and J ends lost 4 bases and 3 bases respectively, with 10 bases between them. CDR3 length: 13 residues. The same sample was also used in a study of yellow fever vaccine responses in identical twins.

The chain carries TRBV18 and TRBJ2-7, with D possibly being TRBD2 (6 bases). This clonotype originated in a woman between 18 and 30 years old in good health. The sequencing input was PBMCs. Here the CDR3 reads CASSLEGIYEQYF. The CDR3, as DNA: TGTGCCAGCTCACTGGAGGGGATCTACGAGCAGTACTTC.